The rows below give T cell receptor beta chains drawn from one sample of a study of PD-1 blockade in classical Hodgkin lymphoma. The protocol was immunoSEQ multiplex PCR, while the TCRdb copy is restricted to in-frame clones and leaves out a portion. This table holds around 2,000 clones, around four fifths found once. Sequences were derived from CD8+ T cells from blood, sampled at baseline. Receptor source: a human donor with classical Hodgkin lymphoma. The CDR3 runs from the conserved cysteine through the conserved F or W. The order of the fields is D gene, clone size, J gene, V gene, CDR3 protein, CDR3 DNA. D genes are given only for firm matches. Only part of the rows carry a size: once, few, many, or a class if the clone is expanded.

>TRBD1|NA|TRBJ2-7|TRBV11-3
CASSPGTGGYEQYF
TGTGCCAGCAGCCCCGGGACAGGGGGCTACGAGCAGTACTTC
>NA|few|TRBJ1-2|TRBV4-1
CASSQEAEPAGYGYTF
TGCGCCAGCAGCCAAGAGGCGGAGCCGGCAGGCTATGGCTACACCTTC
>NA|NA|TRBJ1-2|TRBV5-4
CASSLQGFHGYTF
TGTGCCAGCAGCTTACAGGGTTTCCATGGCTACACCTTC
>NA|NA|TRBJ2-1|TRBV9
CASSAGQGGYTHNEQFF
TGTGCCAGCAGCGCCGGCCAAGGGGGGTATACCCACAATGAGCAGTTCTTC
>NA|NA|TRBJ2-1|TRBV30
CAWSPTGEQFF
TGTGCCTGGAGTCCAACGGGTGAGCAGTTCTTC
>NA|NA|TRBJ2-7|TRBV5-1
CASSLNRASYEQYF
TGCGCCAGCAGCTTAAACAGGGCCTCCTACGAGCAGTACTTC
>NA|few|TRBJ1-6|TRBV4-3
CASSQYRDGNSPLHF
TGCGCCAGCAGCCAATACAGGGACGGGAATTCACCCCTCCACTTT
>TRBD1|NA|TRBJ1-4|TRBV27
CASRQTGGWGEKLFF
TGTGCCAGCAGACAGACAGGGGGATGGGGTGAAAAACTGTTTTTT
>NA|NA|TRBJ2-2|TRBV18
CASSPPISGAGGELFF
TGTGCCAGCTCACCACCGATATCGGGGGCTGGCGGGGAGCTGTTTTTT
>NA|NA|TRBJ1-1|TRBV27
CASKVGGNTEAFF
TGTGCCAGCAAGGTCGGCGGAAACACTGAAGCTTTCTTT
>NA|NA|TRBJ1-1|TRBV7-6
CASSPSGYTEAFF
TGTGCCAGCAGCCCATCCGGATACACTGAAGCTTTCTTT
>NA|few|TRBJ2-1|TRBV7-3
CASSLTGYNEQFF
TGTGCCAGCAGCTTAACAGGCTACAATGAGCAGTTCTTC
>NA|NA|TRBJ1-2|TRBV2
CASSAGRTIRDGYTF
TGTGCCAGCAGCGCGGGAAGGACGATTAGGGATGGCTACACCTTC
>TRBD1|NA|TRBJ1-1|TRBV11-1
CASSDTRTGVPEAFF
TGTGCCAGCAGCGATACAAGGACAGGGGTGCCAGAAGCTTTCTTT
>NA|NA|TRBJ2-1|TRBV9
CASSVKGATYNEQFF
TGTGCCAGCAGCGTAAAAGGGGCTACCTACAATGAGCAGTTCTTC
>TRBD2|NA|TRBJ2-1|TRBV6-6
CASTRIAGSLEQFF
TGTGCCAGCACCAGAATAGCGGGATCCCTTGAGCAGTTCTTC
>NA|NA|TRBJ2-7|TRBV19
CASSMGLGSYEQYF
TGTGCCAGTAGTATGGGATTAGGCTCCTACGAGCAGTACTTC
>TRBD1|few|TRBJ1-2|TRBV28
CASSRQGANYGYTF
TGTGCCAGCAGCCGACAGGGGGCGAACTATGGCTACACCTTC
>NA|NA|TRBJ1-3|TRBV5-6
CASSLARRTGNTIYF
TGTGCCAGCAGCCTAGCTAGGAGAACCGGAAACACCATATATTTT
>TRBD2|few|TRBJ2-5|TRBV15
CATSRDRGVSETQYF
TGTGCCACCAGCAGAGATCGGGGGGTGAGCGAGACCCAGTACTTC
>NA|NA|TRBJ1-1|TRBV9
CASSDLGNTEAFF
TGTGCCAGCAGCGACCTGGGGAACACTGAAGCTTTCTTT
>NA|NA|TRBJ2-1|TRBV28
CASSLDYSGSYNEQFF
TGTGCCAGCAGTTTAGACTATTCAGGCTCCTACAATGAGCAGTTCTTC
>NA|NA|TRBJ1-1|TRBV4-3
CASSPLGDVTEAFF
TGCGCCAGCAGCCCGCTCGGCGATGTCACTGAAGCTTTCTTT
>NA|NA|TRBJ2-1|TRBV5-3
CARSFPSTYNEQFF
TGTGCCAGAAGCTTCCCTAGCACTTACAATGAGCAGTTCTTC
>NA|NA|TRBJ2-1|TRBV6-5
CASSYSGSRPYNEQFF
TGTGCCAGCAGTTACTCCGGGAGCCGACCCTACAATGAGCAGTTCTTC
>NA|NA|TRBJ1-6|TRBV19
CASSWASYNSPLHF
TGTGCCAGTAGTTGGGCCTCCTATAATTCACCCCTCCACTTT
>NA|NA|TRBJ2-7|TRBV7-8
CASSSLGSAYEQYF
TGTGCCAGCAGCTCACTAGGGTCCGCCTACGAGCAGTACTTC
>NA|hyperexpanded|TRBJ1-1|TRBV7-9
CASSARTEAFF
TGTGCCAGCAGCGCCCGGACTGAAGCTTTCTTT
>TRBD2|NA|TRBJ2-3|TRBV28
CASSFRLAGSDTQYF
TGTGCCAGCAGTTTCCGGCTAGCGGGCTCAGATACGCAGTATTTT
>NA|NA|TRBJ2-7|TRBV4-1
CASSQNYEQYF
TGCGCCAGCAGCCAGAATTACGAGCAGTACTTC
>NA|NA|TRBJ2-2|TRBV6-6
CASRLGRLNTGELFF
TGTGCCAGCAGACTTGGACGGTTGAACACCGGGGAGCTGTTTTTT
>NA|NA|TRBJ2-5|TRBV7-9
CASSSIQTQETQYF
TGTGCCAGCAGCTCCATACAAACCCAAGAGACCCAGTACTTC
>NA|NA|TRBJ2-7|TRBV28
CASSFIGDDEQYF
TGTGCCAGCAGTTTTATTGGGGACGACGAGCAGTACTTC
>NA|NA|TRBJ2-1|TRBV9
CASSPFASYNEQFF
TGTGCCAGCAGCCCCTTCGCCTCCTACAATGAGCAGTTCTTC
>TRBD1|NA|TRBJ1-1|TRBV7-8
CASSSLQGAGTEAFF
TGTGCCAGCAGCTCACTACAGGGGGCGGGCACTGAAGCTTTCTTT
>TRBD1|NA|TRBJ1-1|TRBV19
CASNPTGGTEAFF
TGTGCCAGTAACCCAACAGGGGGCACTGAAGCTTTCTTT
>TRBD2|few|TRBJ2-3|TRBV4-3
CASSHRRKRESSTDTQYF
TGCGCCAGCAGCCATAGACGGAAGCGGGAGTCAAGCACAGATACGCAGTATTTT
>NA|NA|TRBJ2-2|TRBV27
CASSLLQGTGELFF
TGTGCCAGCAGTTTACTTCAGGGAACCGGGGAGCTGTTTTTT
>NA|NA|TRBJ1-5|TRBV4-1
CASSQGPDQPQHF
TGCGCCAGCAGCCAAGGGCCGGATCAGCCCCAGCATTTT
>TRBD1|NA|TRBJ2-7|TRBV27
CASSWTGNIYEQYF
TGTGCCAGCAGTTGGACAGGGAATATCTACGAGCAGTACTTC
>NA|NA|TRBJ1-1|TRBV28
CASSLLDGGGTEAFF
TGTGCCAGCAGTTTACTGGATGGGGGTGGAACTGAAGCTTTCTTT
>NA|few|TRBJ1-2|TRBV29-1
CSVEDLATNYGYTF
TGCAGCGTTGAAGACTTGGCAACTAACTATGGCTACACCTTC
>NA|NA|TRBJ1-2|TRBV19
CASSTNAGGGYGYTF
TGTGCCAGTAGTACCAACGCAGGAGGGGGGTATGGCTACACCTTC
>NA|NA|TRBJ2-3|TRBV2
CASSEAEGLLDTQYF
TGTGCCAGCAGTGAAGCGGAGGGACTTCTAGATACGCAGTATTTT
>TRBD2|NA|TRBJ2-7|TRBV15
CATSKGASGYEQYF
TGTGCCACCTCCAAAGGAGCTAGCGGCTACGAGCAGTACTTC
>NA|NA|TRBJ2-4|TRBV11-1
CASSLWGAGHLAKNIQYF
TGTGCCAGCAGCTTGTGGGGGGCGGGACACCTAGCCAAAAACATTCAGTACTTC
>TRBD2|NA|TRBJ2-7|TRBV28
CASSLLRLAGGGEQYF
TGTGCCAGCAGTTTGTTAAGACTAGCGGGAGGAGGCGAGCAGTACTTC
>TRBD2|once|TRBJ2-5|TRBV4-1
CASSPAYVTTSGSETQYF
TGCGCCAGCAGCCCAGCGTACGTGACGACTAGCGGGAGCGAGACCCAGTACTTC
>NA|once|TRBJ2-1|TRBV4-1
CASSYRSSYNEQFF
TGCGCCAGCAGCTACAGAAGCTCCTACAATGAGCAGTTCTTC